The rows below give T cell receptor beta chains drawn from one sample of a study of vaccination effects on CD4 cells after COVID-19. Data came from immunoSEQ multiplex PCR; TCRdb stores just in-frame clones and leaves some out. The profile covers 65,000 to 95,000 clones, with around four fifths appearing a single time and roughly 1.1% taken by the ten largest. These TCRs' antigens remain unknown. The sequencing here drew on CD4+ T cells from PBMCs cultured with HCoV-OC43 spike peptides, taken after COVID-19 vaccination. The receptors derive from a human donor who received a COVID-19 vaccine. The conserved cysteine and the conserved F or W are not part of the CDR3 here. Fields, in order: D gene, V gene, CDR3 protein. A D gene is named only where the DNA matches it firmly.

d_gene: .
v_gene: TRBV6-4
CDR3aa: ASSDTGTNEKLF

d_gene: TRBD2
v_gene: TRBV3-1/TRBV3-2
CDR3aa: ASSHRRGGGGSGETQY

d_gene: TRBD2
v_gene: TRBV7-8
CDR3aa: ASRRGRLAAFTDTQY

d_gene: .
v_gene: TRBV24-1
CDR3aa: ATSPLQGTDTQY

d_gene: .
v_gene: TRBV7-3
CDR3aa: ASSLKAGSEAF

d_gene: TRBD2
v_gene: TRBV6-1
CDR3aa: ASSELGVLAGASYNEQF

d_gene: .
v_gene: TRBV9
CDR3aa: ASSVLTPNTEAF

d_gene: .
v_gene: TRBV7-3
CDR3aa: ASSLTRSTEAF

d_gene: TRBD1
v_gene: TRBV19
CDR3aa: ASSRTGATNEKLF

d_gene: .
v_gene: TRBV7-2
CDR3aa: ASSSRGAYNEQF

d_gene: .
v_gene: TRBV9
CDR3aa: ASSPRPGGAGDEQF

d_gene: .
v_gene: TRBV15
CDR3aa: ATSRENAGDEKLF

d_gene: .
v_gene: TRBV28
CDR3aa: ASFGGENEKLF

d_gene: TRBD1
v_gene: TRBV19
CDR3aa: ASSHPGQGDTQY

d_gene: .
v_gene: TRBV6-5
CDR3aa: ASRKPGVTEAF

d_gene: .
v_gene: TRBV5-6
CDR3aa: ASSSDLYTGELF

d_gene: TRBD1
v_gene: TRBV27
CDR3aa: ASSLSPPTGGNSPLH

d_gene: TRBD1
v_gene: TRBV5-1
CDR3aa: ASSGGTGPDTQY

d_gene: TRBD1
v_gene: TRBV19
CDR3aa: ASSNQEGAGGYT

d_gene: .
v_gene: TRBV20-1
CDR3aa: SASTGNTIY

d_gene: TRBD1
v_gene: TRBV3-1/TRBV3-2
CDR3aa: ASSPITGTGGDGYT

d_gene: .
v_gene: TRBV5-1
CDR3aa: ASSLEGTDTQY

d_gene: .
v_gene: TRBV30
CDR3aa: AWSVRQGVEAF

d_gene: TRBD1
v_gene: TRBV7-3
CDR3aa: ASRLTGTMNTEAF

d_gene: TRBD2
v_gene: TRBV7-3
CDR3aa: ASSFSGYNEQF

d_gene: .
v_gene: TRBV7-8
CDR3aa: ASSLKADGETQY

d_gene: TRBD1
v_gene: TRBV7-2
CDR3aa: ASSLDLAGTGYGYT

d_gene: .
v_gene: TRBV5-1
CDR3aa: ASSLKGGEGNTIY

d_gene: TRBD1
v_gene: TRBV30
CDR3aa: AWSQRTGRGDTQY

d_gene: TRBD1
v_gene: TRBV7-2
CDR3aa: ASSFWDSGNTIY

d_gene: TRBD1
v_gene: TRBV30
CDR3aa: AWSEQGLGGYT

d_gene: TRBD1
v_gene: TRBV3-1/TRBV3-2
CDR3aa: ASSPDRGLDEQF

d_gene: .
v_gene: TRBV2
CDR3aa: ASSFGSRNIQY

d_gene: TRBD1
v_gene: TRBV28
CDR3aa: ASSLNGQGNQNNYGYT

d_gene: .
v_gene: TRBV18
CDR3aa: ASSPSWDPSTDTQY

d_gene: .
v_gene: TRBV4-3
CDR3aa: ASSQDLDSNQPQH

d_gene: .
v_gene: TRBV7-2
CDR3aa: ASRPLGGQLSGANVLT

d_gene: .
v_gene: TRBV27
CDR3aa: ASSYQGTPYNEQF

d_gene: .
v_gene: TRBV3-1/TRBV3-2
CDR3aa: ASSQGPVAASSTDTQY

d_gene: TRBD1
v_gene: TRBV7-9
CDR3aa: ASSTGGTGATGELF